The 5 T cell receptor beta chains presented below share a single source sample, sequenced in a study of T-cell reconstitution after alpha-beta-depleted transplantation in children. Researchers prepared the TCRbeta library using unique molecular identifiers, the study reports. TCRdb passed the PCR reads through MiXCR, listing each CDR3 protein once. The sample shows hundreds of thousands of distinct CDR3 sequences, 9.9% of them seen only once. The specimen comprised PBMCs from the stem cell graft donor, sampled from the stem cell graft. The receptor set was obtained from a human donor who donated a stem cell graft to a child with SCID.

This clonotype occurred many times. J is TRBJ1-2 and V is TRBV12-3 or TRBV12-4; 8 nucleotides agree with TRBD1. This CDR3 comprises 13 residues. J gave up 3 bases and V 6 bases, and 3 bases lay outside the gene matches. The CDR3 coding sequence is TGTGCCAGCAGGCTACAGGGGGACTATGGCTACACCTTC. As protein: CASRLQGDYGYTF.

The V gene is TRBV12-3 or TRBV12-4, the J gene TRBJ2-2, with D unresolved. V shed 6 bases and J shed 7 bases, with 12 bases lying between them. This CDR3 has 13 residues. CDR3 region: CASRAREVGELFF. In DNA form, the CDR3 reads TGTGCCAGCAGGGCTAGAGAGGTCGGGGAGCTGTTTTTT.

This clonotype was observed a handful of times. DNA of the CDR3: TGTGCCAGCAGTTTAAGCAGAAGTTCCGAGCAGTACTTC. Translation gives CASSLSRSSEQYF. V and J are TRBV12-3 or TRBV12-4 and TRBJ2-7; D gene uncertain. The CDR3 contains 13 residues. Trimming pared 2 bases from V and 6 bases from J, leaving 11 bases between.

V usage is TRBV12-3 or TRBV12-4 and J usage is TRBJ1-1, with TRBD1 matching over 8 bases. V lost 0 bases and J lost 0; bases outside the gene matches: 3. The CDR3 extends over 16 amino acids. The chain's CDR3 is CASSLARTGMNTEAFF. The CDR3 DNA reads TGTGCCAGCAGTTTAGCGCGGACAGGGATGAACACTGAAGCTTTCTTT.

Only a few counts were recorded for this clonotype. J is TRBJ2-2 and V is TRBV10-3; 15 bases fit TRBD2. J lost 0 bases, V lost 3 bases, and 17 bases had no gene match. This CDR3 comprises 23 residues. CDR1 is ENHRY, CDR2 SYGVKD, per germline. CDR3 bases: TGTGCCATCAGTGATCACCCGGGACTAGCGGGGGGATTACTACGATCGAACACCGGGGAGCTGTTTTTT. Translating it yields CAISDHPGLAGGLLRSNTGELFF.